This T cell receptor (beta chain) was profiled in a study of T cells in Graves' hyperthyroidism and ophthalmopathy. Study background: At the time of initial diagnosis and before any treatment, peripheral blood was collected. Study results and limitations: Peripheral blood also featured most of the thyroid clonotypes expanded above 0.001. Ophthalmopathy prediction by the model preceded onset by a median roughly 6 months.

TCR beta CDR3 regions were amplified from RNA transcripts. A set of HTBI primers served as the primers for a first-round RT-PCR of the TCR CDR3. Each CDR3 protein gets one entry after TCRdb re-called the multiplex PCR reads with MiXCR. The table lists a few hundred thousand distinct CDR3 sequences, under 25% of them singletons, with less than 65% in the top ten. Thyroid ultrasound and orbital computed tomography, with clinical symptoms and serum thyroxine and TRAb, informed diagnoses. Losses at the gene ends were 5 bases for V and 6 bases for J; bases not matched to a gene: 10. Germline CDR1 DFQATT, CDR2 SNEGSKA (reference sequence). This CDR3 contains 15 residues. This clonotype was counted many times. Its antigen remains unknown.

The rearrangement links TRBV20-1 to TRBJ2-7, with TRBD2 matching 13 bases. Material: blood. The sequence was obtained from a woman aged 45-59 years with Graves' hyperthyroidism. The chain's CDR3 is CSAAPDGLAGVEQYF. CDR3 in DNA: TGCAGTGCTGCACCCGACGGACTAGCGGGAGTCGAGCAGTACTTC.